Each of the 23 T cell receptor beta chains below was sequenced from the same sample in a study of blood T cell repertoires in COVID-19. The protocol was immunoSEQ multiplex PCR, while the TCRdb copy is restricted to in-frame clones and leaves out a portion. The sample lists approximately 44,000 clones, 88% occurring once. The sample was peripheral blood. Source of these receptors: a woman aged 40 to 50 with acute or convalescent COVID-19.

The rearrangement joins TRBV15 to TRBJ2-3; 9 bases are a match to TRBD2. CDR1 is LNHNV and CDR2 is YYDKDF in the germline V gene (reference sequence). With V trimmed by 8 bases and J by 6 bases, 12 bases remained unmatched. The CDR3 extends over 15 amino acids. The CDR3 region is CATRREGLAQDTQYF. CDR3 DNA: TGTGCCACCCGGCGGGAGGGATTAGCACAGGATACGCAGTATTTT.

This clone was seen more than once but under ten times. The J gene is TRBJ1-1, the V gene TRBV5-6; 10 bases are a match to TRBD1. Germline V CDR1 and CDR2: SGHDT, YYEEEE. There are 13 residues in the CDR3. V was pared by 2 bases and J by 10 bases, with 5 bases of the junction left unmatched. The CDR3 sequence: CASSFDRGPGAFF. CDR3 coding DNA: TGTGCCAGCAGCTTTGACAGGGGGCCCGGAGCTTTCTTT.

This sequence joins TRBV12-1 and TRBJ1-5; the D call in the table, TRBD1, was not verified against the DNA. TRBV12-1 is tagged as a pseudogene. There are 15 residues in the CDR3. The CDR3 coding sequence is TGTGCCAGCAGACGCACAGGGGGCGGCGATCAGCCCCAGCATTTT. It yields the protein CASRRTGGGDQPQHF.

The J gene is TRBJ1-6, the V gene TRBV27; 8 bases map to TRBD1. V gave up 1 base and J gave up 7 bases; unmatched junction bases: 3. The CDR3 totals 15 residues. The germline V gene has CDR1 MNHEY and CDR2 SMNVEV (reference sequence). The CDR3 DNA is TGTGCCAGCAGTTTATTTACAGGGGGGAATTCACCCCTCCACTTT. Translation: CASSLFTGGNSPLHF.

The chain joins TRBV2 to TRBJ2-7; D not certain. This CDR3 comprises 14 residues. V was clipped by 4 bases and J by 2 bases, with 12 bases between them. Germline lookup yields CDR1 SNHLY and CDR2 FYNNEI. The CDR3 region has the DNA TGTGCCAGCAGTGTGTCTGGCTCAACCTACGAGCAGTACTTC. Translated, it gives CASSVSGSTYEQYF.

This rearrangement joins TRBV30 to TRBJ1-5; D is undetermined. The V gene lost 2 bases and the J gene lost 3 bases, with 8 bases spanning the gap. The CDR3 has 13 amino acids. Germline lookup yields CDR1 GTSNPN and CDR2 SVGIG (reference sequence). The CDR3 protein is CAWSRENNQPQHF. Here the CDR3 DNA reads TGTGCCTGGAGTAGGGAGAACAATCAGCCCCAGCATTTT.

The V gene is TRBV28, the J gene TRBJ2-7; a possible D gene is TRBD2 (5 bases). This CDR3 has 14 residues. Trimming stripped 5 bases from V and 2 bases from J, with 13 bases between. Germline values: CDR1 MDHEN, CDR2 SYDVKM. The CDR3 sequence is CASSEAGIAYEQYF. The DNA for the CDR3 is TGTGCCAGCAGTGAAGCCGGGATCGCCTACGAGCAGTACTTC. The full variable domain, in which reference TRBV28 and TRBJ2-7 provide the parts outside the CDR3, is DVKVTQSSRYLVKRTGEKVFLECVQDMDHENMFWYRQDPGLGLRLIYFSYDVKMKEKGDIPEGYSVSREKKERFSLILESASTNQTSMYLCASSEAGIAYEQYFGPGTRLTVT.

The chain carries TRBV7-6 and TRBJ2-2; 7 nucleotides align to TRBD1. Germline values: CDR1 SGHVS, CDR2 FNYEAQ. Trimming at V came to 1 base and at J to 0 bases, leaving 8 bases not matched to a gene. This CDR3 contains 18 residues. The CDR3 protein is CASSLGLRDSTNTGELFF. CDR3 coding DNA: TGTGCCAGCAGCTTAGGACTTCGGGACAGTACGAACACCGGGGAGCTGTTTTTT.

The chain links TRBV6-5 to TRBJ1-5; 7 bases map to TRBD1. CDR3 length equals 14 residues. Germline V CDR1 and CDR2: MNHEY, SVGAGI. Unmatched junction bases numbered 3, after V lost 2 bases and J lost 5 bases. The CDR3 loop is CASSYDRVDQPQHF. The CDR3 DNA follows: TGTGCCAGCAGTTACGACAGGGTTGATCAGCCCCAGCATTTT.

This sequence joins TRBV29-1 and TRBJ1-1, with D possibly being TRBD1 (5 bases). The CDR3 has 12 amino acids. V was shortened by 6 bases and J by 1 base, with 9 bases between the two germline ends. The germline CDR1 and CDR2 sequences are SQVTM and ANQGSEA. CDR3 in DNA: TGCAGCGTGGGGCAGGCGAACACTGAAGCTTTCTTT. This translates into CSVGQANTEAFF. Together with reference TRBV29-1 and TRBJ1-1, the CDR3 gives the full variable domain: SAVISQKPSRDICQRGTSLTIQCQVDSQVTMMFWYRQQPGQSLTLIATANQGSEATYESGFVIDKFPISRPNLTFSTLTVSNMSPEDSSIYLCSVGQANTEAFFGQGTRLTVV.

The chain joins TRBV7-2 to TRBJ2-7; TRBD1 matches 8 bases. Germline lookup yields CDR1 SGHTA and CDR2 FQGNSA. V was clipped by 5 bases and J by 4 bases; unmatched bases: 7. This CDR3 is built from 14 residues. CDR3 DNA: TGTGCCAGCAGCCCGCGACAGGGGTCTTACGAGCAGTACTTC. Translation gives CASSPRQGSYEQYF. Full variable domain (missing parts from reference TRBV7-2 and TRBJ2-7): GAGVSQSPSNKVTEKGKDVELRCDPISGHTALYWYRQSLGQGLEFLIYFQGNSAPDKSGLPSDRFSAERTGGSVSTLTIQRTQQEDSAVYLCASSPRQGSYEQYFGPGTRLTVT.

The chain uses TRBV5-4 and TRBJ2-2, with 10 bases matching TRBD2. The junction had 8 bases not matched to a gene; V was cut back by 0 bases and J by 6 bases. CDR3 length: 17 residues. From germline, CDR1 is SGHNT and CDR2 YYREEE (reference sequence). DNA of the CDR3: TGTGCCAGCAGCTTGGCCGGGATAGCGGGGGGTGCCGGGGAGCTGTTTTTT. Residues: CASSLAGIAGGAGELFF.

This rearrangement joins TRBV11-2 to TRBJ2-3; D is possibly TRBD1 (6 bases). Trimming cost V 5 bases and J 0 bases, with 9 bases left between them. The CDR3 is 14 amino acids. The V gene's germline CDR1 is SGHAT and CDR2 FQNNGV. Written as DNA, the CDR3 is TGTGCCAGCAGCCGACAGGCAAGCACAGATACGCAGTATTTT. Its translation: CASSRQASTDTQYF. Complete variable domain (other parts from reference TRBV11-2 and TRBJ2-3): EAGVAQSPRYKIIEKRQSVAFWCNPISGHATLYWYQQILGQGPKLLIQFQNNGVVDDSQLPKDRFSAERLKGVDSTLKIQPAKLEDSAVYLCASSRQASTDTQYFGPGTRLTVL.

The rearrangement links TRBV14 to TRBJ2-5; perhaps TRBD1 as D (5 bases). Germline CDR1 is SGHDN and CDR2 is FVKESK. Trimming removed 5 bases from V and 1 base from J, with 20 bases in between. The CDR3 has 17 amino acids. The CDR3 sequence: CASSSSHRLPLQETQYF. The CDR3 DNA follows: TGTGCCAGCAGCTCCAGTCACAGGCTCCCTCTCCAAGAGACCCAGTACTTC.

The chain recombines TRBV29-1 with TRBJ1-1; TRBD1 is a possible D gene (5 bases). Germline V gives CDR1 SQVTM, CDR2 ANQGSEA. V dropped 7 bases and J dropped 3 bases, with 12 bases sitting between them. This CDR3 contains 12 residues. The CDR3 loop reads CSAQTAYTEAFF. In nucleotides, the CDR3 is TGCAGCGCTCAGACAGCGTACACTGAAGCTTTCTTT.

The chain links TRBV28 to TRBJ2-1, with TRBD1 identical over 12 bases. From germline, CDR1 is MDHEN and CDR2 SYDVKM. The CDR3 covers 13 residues. The trim removed 4 bases at V and 10 bases at J, leaving 2 bases unmatched. The CDR3, as DNA: TGTGCCAGCAGTTGGGACAGGGGGCGCGAGCAGTTCTTC. It is translated as CASSWDRGREQFF. The variable domain in full, completed from reference TRBV28 and TRBJ2-1, reads DVKVTQSSRYLVKRTGEKVFLECVQDMDHENMFWYRQDPGLGLRLIYFSYDVKMKEKGDIPEGYSVSREKKERFSLILESASTNQTSMYLCASSWDRGREQFFGPGTRLTVL.

The chain combines TRBV2 with TRBJ2-3; no clear D gene. The CDR3 runs 14 residues. In germline, CDR1 is SNHLY, CDR2 FYNNEI. Trimming stripped 7 bases from V and 0 bases from J, with 11 bases between. Here the CDR3 reads CASNVAGSTDTQYF. The CDR3 DNA is TGTGCCAGCAACGTCGCCGGGAGCACAGATACGCAGTATTTT.

The chain joins TRBV28 to TRBJ2-7; tentatively, D is TRBD1 (6 bases). This CDR3 region has 13 residues. The V gene lost 8 bases and the J gene lost 4 bases, with 15 bases spanning the gap. Germline CDR1 and CDR2: MDHEN and SYDVKM. The CDR3 region has the DNA TGTGCCAGCGTGGGACATGGGCGATACGAGCAGTACTTC. It codes for CASVGHGRYEQYF.

V gene TRBV25-1 combines with J gene TRBJ1-1; D is possibly TRBD1 (6 bases). V was shortened by 5 bases and J by 5 bases, with 15 bases between the two germline ends. Germline-derived CDR1 and CDR2 are MGHDK and SYGVNS. The CDR3 is 14 residues long. The CDR3 is CASSSTGRGTEAFF. Here the CDR3 DNA reads TGTGCCAGCAGTTCTACAGGGAGGGGGACTGAAGCTTTCTTT.

The rearrangement uses TRBV7-8 and TRBJ2-7, with 8 positions matching TRBD2. J lost 0 bases, V lost 5 bases, and 9 bases had no gene match. This CDR3 has 16 amino acids. Germline values: CDR1 SGHVS, CDR2 FQNEAQ. The CDR3 sequence: CASSPGGGKDSYEQYF. In nucleotides, the CDR3 is TGTGCCAGCAGCCCGGGCGGGGGGAAGGACTCCTACGAGCAGTACTTC.

The rearrangement joins TRBV30 to TRBJ1-1, with TRBD1 identical over 9 bases. This CDR3 spans 12 amino acids. Germline lookup yields CDR1 GTSNPN and CDR2 SVGIG (reference sequence). The V and J ends lost 3 bases and 6 bases, in that order; junction bases with no gene match: 2. CDR3 sequence: CAWRQGASEAFF. The CDR3 nucleotides read TGTGCCTGGAGACAGGGGGCCTCTGAAGCTTTCTTT.

The chain joins TRBV13 to TRBJ1-2; D gene unclear. Trimming took 0 bases from V and 1 from J, leaving 9 bases between them. Germline values: CDR1 PRHDT, CDR2 FYEKMQ (reference sequence). The CDR3 is 15 amino acids. Written as DNA, the CDR3 is TGTGCCAGCAGCTTAGGCGTCCCTGTTAACTATGGCTACACCTTC. It specifies CASSLGVPVNYGYTF.

This chain links TRBV11-3 with TRBJ2-1, with no clear D. Germline-derived CDR1 and CDR2 are SGHNT and YENEEA. This CDR3 comprises 14 residues. V was pared by 1 base and J by 0 bases, with 4 bases between. As DNA, the CDR3 is TGTGCCAGCAGCTTAGGACACTCCTACAATGAGCAGTTCTTC. This translates into CASSLGHSYNEQFF.